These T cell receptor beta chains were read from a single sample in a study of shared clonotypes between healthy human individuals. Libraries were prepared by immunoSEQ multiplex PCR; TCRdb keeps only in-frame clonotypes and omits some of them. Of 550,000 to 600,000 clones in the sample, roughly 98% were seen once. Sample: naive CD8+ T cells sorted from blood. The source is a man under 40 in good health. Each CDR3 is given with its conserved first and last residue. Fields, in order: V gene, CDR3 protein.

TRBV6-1 CASIERDRGTETQYF
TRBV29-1 CSVLESPTYEQYF
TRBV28 CASSFRLLSTYEQYF
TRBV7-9 CASSPDGTRYYGYTF
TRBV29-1 CSVVLSGRAQETQYF
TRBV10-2 CASSPLTEADLTYNEQFF
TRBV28 CASSLSRNTGELFF
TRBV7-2 CASSVGRNNQPQHF
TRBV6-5 CASSYSPGLTEAFF
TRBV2 CASKNRQGYEQYF
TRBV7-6 CASSLYGRGTGELFF
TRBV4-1 CASSQDPGATNEKLFF
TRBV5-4 CASSWVEEAGGETQYF
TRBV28 CASNKGRYNQPQHF